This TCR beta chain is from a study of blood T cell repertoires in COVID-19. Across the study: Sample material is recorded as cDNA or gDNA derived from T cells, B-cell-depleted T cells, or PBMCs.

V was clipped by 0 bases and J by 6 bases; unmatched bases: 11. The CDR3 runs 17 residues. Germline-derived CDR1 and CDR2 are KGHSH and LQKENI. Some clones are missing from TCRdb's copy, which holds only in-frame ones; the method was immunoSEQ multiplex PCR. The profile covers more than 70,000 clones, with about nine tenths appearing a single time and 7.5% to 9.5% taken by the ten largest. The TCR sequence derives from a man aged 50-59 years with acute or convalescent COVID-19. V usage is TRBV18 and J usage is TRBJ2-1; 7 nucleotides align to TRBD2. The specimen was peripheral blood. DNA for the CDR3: TGTGCCAGCTCACCACCGAGGACCAGCGGGGACTTCAATGAGCAGTTCTTC. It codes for CASSPPRTSGDFNEQFF.